This TCR beta chain was profiled in a study of blood T cell repertoires in COVID-19. Overall study: Donors in the United States, Italy and Spain gave samples during acute or convalescent COVID-19. From T cells, B-cell-depleted T cells, or PBMCs came the material, which was cDNA or gDNA.

The CDR3 runs 14 residues. V shed 1 base and J shed 2 bases, with 6 bases lying between them. The germline V gene has CDR1 SGHRS and CDR2 YFSETQ. A word on this clone: Other DNA sequences in this sample translate to the same CDR3.

In the study's own analysis: From reference gene primer amplification, estimates of nucleated cell counts were derived. Method: immunoSEQ multiplex PCR; TCRdb's copy keeps in-frame clones and lacks some. V, J and clone size are those of that table, while D and trimming were read from the DNA. The repertoire holds approximately 90,000 clones, more than 75% seen once, with roughly 7.1% in the top ten. The clonotype originates from a human donor with acute or convalescent COVID-19. The donor label of this sample is uncertain. Sequencing input: peripheral blood. J is TRBJ1-4 and V is TRBV5-1; D ambiguous. The CDR3 bases are TGCGCCAGCAGCTTGACCGCGACTAATGAAAAACTGTTTTTT. This sequence encodes CASSLTATNEKLFF. The full variable domain, completed using reference TRBV5-1 and TRBJ1-4, is KAGVTQTPRYLIKTRGQQVTLSCSPISGHRSVSWYQQTPGQGLQFLFEYFSETQRNKGNFPGRFSGRQFSNSRSEMNVSTLELGDSALYLCASSLTATNEKLFFGSGTQLSVL.